These 2 T cell receptor beta chains came from one sample sequenced in a study of T cells in Graves' hyperthyroidism and ophthalmopathy. TCR beta CDR3 regions were amplified from RNA. Carried out on the TCR CDR3, a first-round RT-PCR used the HTBI primer set. TCRdb called the multiplex PCR reads again in MiXCR, with one record for every CDR3 protein. In the table there are about 840,000 distinct CDR3 sequences, roughly 40% of which are singletons. Sequencing was done on a sample of blood. The receptors derive from a man aged 18-30 years with Graves' hyperthyroidism.

The J gene is TRBJ2-3, the V gene TRBV7-2, with TRBD2 matching over 13 bases. The ends lost 6 bases at V and 3 bases at J; junction bases unmatched: 3. The CDR3 is 15 amino acids. Germline V CDR1 and CDR2: SGHTA, FQGNSA. Here the CDR3 DNA reads TGTGCCAGCAGGGGACTAGCGGGAAATACAGATACGCAGTATTTT. This encodes CASRGLAGNTDTQYF.

Many counts were recorded for this clonotype. V usage is TRBV7-2 and J usage is TRBJ2-5; D is unresolved. V shed 2 bases and J shed 2 bases, with 3 bases lying between them. The CDR3 spans 12 residues. Germline CDR1 reads SGHTA; CDR2 reads FQGNSA. Here the CDR3 reads CASSLRQETQYF. The CDR3, as DNA: TGTGCCAGCAGCTTAAGACAAGAGACCCAGTACTTC.